This T cell receptor beta chain was identified during a study of shared clonotypes between healthy human individuals. This CDR3 region has 14 residues. Per germline, CDR1 SGHTA and CDR2 FQGNSA. Deletions cut 2 bases from V and 7 bases from J, with 13 bases between. As handled by the study authors: There were no quality scores in the junction-only immunoSEQ sequences, so filtering differed. Measured with immunoSEQ multiplex PCR; TCRdb has only the in-frame clones, and not every one. V and J calls and clone size are those listed in that table; D and trimming were worked out from the DNA. Of fewer than 2.5 million clones listed, approximately 93% are singletons.

What was sequenced was naive CD4+ T cells from PBMCs. As to subset: CD45RA+ positively selected. The chain has TRBV7-2 and TRBJ2-3; possibly TRBD1 or TRBD2 for D (5 bases each). The clonotype was recovered from a man between 18 and 35 years old in good health. Some clones in this sample may be carry-over from other donors' samples. For the CDR3, the DNA is TGTGCCAGCAGCTTAAGGGGCCGGGGAAATACGCAGTATTTT. Amino acids: CASSLRGRGNTQYF.